The 26 T cell receptor beta chains below were found in one sample sequenced in a study of blood T cell repertoires in COVID-19. Method: immunoSEQ multiplex PCR; TCRdb's copy keeps in-frame clones and lacks some. Among 200,000 to 250,000 clones listed, roughly 87% were seen once. Sequencing was performed on PBMCs or T cells enriched from blood (not recorded which). The source is a man aged 18 to 35 with acute COVID-19.

This clone was seen a single time. The chain uses TRBV5-4 and TRBJ2-1, with D hard to call. Germline CDR1 SGHNT, CDR2 YYREEE (reference sequence). The length of the CDR3 is 12 residues. The V end lost 0 bases, the J end lost 15 bases, and 13 bases lay between the germline ends. CDR3 loop: CASSLDSNDAFF. The DNA of the CDR3 is TGTGCCAGCAGCTTGGATAGCAATGATGCGTTCTTC.

This chain links TRBV10-3 with TRBJ1-5; a possible D gene is TRBD1 (5 bases). V lost 7 bases to trimming and J lost 5 bases, with 12 bases between them. The CDR3 loop spans 13 amino acids. Germline V gene sequence: CDR1 ENHRY, CDR2 SYGVKD. Here the CDR3 DNA reads TGTGCCATCAAGCAACCGGGGGATCAGCCCCAGCATTTT. It translates to CAIKQPGDQPQHF.

The gene calls are TRBV27 and TRBJ2-3, with 9 nucleotides matching TRBD2. Germline assignment: CDR1 MNHEY and CDR2 SMNVEV (reference sequence). With V trimmed by 5 bases and J by 4 bases, 13 bases remained unmatched. This CDR3 is built from 17 residues. CDR3 loop: CASSPLGTSTIADTQYF. Written as DNA, the CDR3 is TGTGCCAGCAGTCCCCTCGGGACTAGCACGATCGCAGATACGCAGTATTTT.

The chain links TRBV11-3 to TRBJ2-1, with 8 bases matching TRBD2. Germline CDR1 and CDR2: SGHNT and YENEEA. The CDR3 consists of 15 residues. V lost 5 bases and J lost 8; bases outside the gene matches: 11. CDR3: CASSRGGLVRDEQFF. The CDR3 DNA sequence: TGTGCCAGCAGCCGAGGGGGACTAGTTCGGGATGAGCAGTTCTTC.

V and J are TRBV3-1 (or the pseudogene TRBV3-2) and TRBJ1-1, with TRBD1 matching over 12 bases. The CDR3 spans 17 residues. Germline V gene data show CDR1 as LGHDT and CDR2 as YNNKEL (reference sequence). The J segment lost 5 bases and the V segment lost 3 bases, leaving 10 bases of the junction unmatched. CDR3 amino acids: CASSQGQGALLGTEAFF. In DNA, the CDR3 is TGTGCCAGCAGCCAGGGACAGGGGGCGTTGTTAGGGACTGAAGCTTTCTTT.

This chain links TRBV21-1 with TRBJ1-6; the table's D gene call, TRBD1, was not cross checked with the DNA. TRBV21-1 is a recognized pseudogene. The CDR3 has 21 residues. The CDR3 protein is CASSKVPPIQPGQLNNSPLHF. Here the CDR3 DNA reads TGTGCCAGCAGCAAAGTCCCCCCAATACAACCGGGACAGCTAAATAATTCACCCCTCCACTTT.

The V gene is TRBV6-1, the J gene TRBJ1-2, with unresolved D. V lost 3 bases to trimming and J lost 4 bases, with 6 bases between them. The CDR3 is 12 residues long. CDR1 is MNHNS and CDR2 is SASEGT in the germline V gene. The CDR3 region has the DNA TGTGCCAGCAGTGAGGCCCGCTATGGCTACACCTTC. Translating it yields CASSEARYGYTF.

This chain links TRBV10-1 with TRBJ2-3; D perhaps matches TRBD1 (6 bases). The CDR3 is 15 amino acids. Looked up from germline, CDR1 is WNHNN and CDR2 is SYGVQD (reference sequence). The ends were cut back, 0 bases at V and 2 bases at J, with 9 bases in the middle. The CDR3 spells CASSESTGHTDTQYF. As DNA, the CDR3 is TGCGCCAGCAGTGAGTCGACAGGCCACACAGATACGCAGTATTTT.

The chain carries TRBV7-9 and TRBJ1-2; 10 bases agree with TRBD1. The CDR3 runs to 15 residues. Germline CDR1 SEHNR, CDR2 FQNEAQ (reference sequence). Trimming took 5 bases from V and 8 from J; bases not matched to a gene: 11. CDR3 loop: CASSRPDRGRRGYTF. The DNA for the CDR3 is TGTGCCAGCAGCCGTCCTGACAGGGGGCGCAGGGGCTACACCTTC.

The rearrangement uses TRBV6-4 and TRBJ2-3, with 9 bases identical to TRBD2. Germline lookup yields CDR1 MRHNA and CDR2 SNTAGT. This CDR3 has 16 residues. J gave up 0 bases and V 0 bases, and 1 base lay outside the gene matches. The DNA of the CDR3 is TGTGCCAGCAGTGACTCCCTAGCGGGGAGCACAGATACGCAGTATTTT. Its protein is CASSDSLAGSTDTQYF.

J is TRBJ1-1 and V is TRBV13; no firm D call. The germline V gene has CDR1 PRHDT and CDR2 FYEKMQ (reference sequence). There are 11 residues in the CDR3. The V end lost 3 bases, the J end lost 6 bases, and 5 bases lay between the germline ends. CDR3 sequence: CASSFYSEAFF. The DNA for the CDR3 is TGTGCCAGCAGCTTTTATTCTGAAGCTTTCTTT.

The chain links TRBV6-5 to TRBJ1-1; 7 positions agree with TRBD1. J gave up 7 bases and V 6 bases, and 8 bases lay outside the gene matches. The CDR3 runs to 13 residues. Germline CDR1 and CDR2: MNHEY and SVGAGI. In DNA form, the CDR3 reads TGTGCCAGCAGCGAGGGGGCCTCCCTTGAAGCTTTCTTT. Its protein is CASSEGASLEAFF.

The chain links TRBV4-1 to TRBJ1-5; D is undetermined. This CDR3 has 13 amino acids. Germline V gene sequence: CDR1 MGHRA, CDR2 YSYEKL. V was clipped by 4 bases and J by 6 bases, with 10 bases between them. The CDR3 spells CASSPFLFQPQHF. CDR3 DNA: TGCGCCAGCAGCCCCTTTTTATTTCAGCCCCAGCATTTT.

The table lists this clone with a count of one. This chain joins TRBV11-1 and TRBJ1-6, with TRBD1 identical over 9 bases. CDR1 is SGHAT and CDR2 is FQDESV in the germline V gene (reference sequence). CDR3 length equals 16 residues. The ends lost 1 base at V and 7 bases at J; junction bases unmatched: 5. The CDR3 DNA follows: TGTGCCAGCAGCTTAGGGGGGGGGACAGGGAATTCACCCCTCCACTTT. Its protein is CASSLGGGTGNSPLHF.

The count of this clone is one. V is TRBV25-1 and J is TRBJ2-3; weak D call: TRBD1 (5 bases). Germline CDR1 reads MGHDK; CDR2 reads SYGVNS. The length of the CDR3 is 15 residues. V lost 2 bases to trimming and J lost 2 bases, with 11 bases between them. CDR3 in DNA: TGTGCCAGCAGTGAAGGGCTGGGGCACACAGATACGCAGTATTTT. This gives the protein CASSEGLGHTDTQYF. Combining the CDR3 with reference TRBV25-1 and TRBJ2-3 gives the whole variable domain EADIYQTPRYLVIGTGKKITLECSQTMGHDKMYWYQQDPGMELHLIHYSYGVNSTEKGDLSSESTVSRIRTEHFPLTLESARPSHTSQYLCASSEGLGHTDTQYFGPGTRLTVL.

The rearrangement joins TRBV5-1 to TRBJ2-7; 8 nucleotides match TRBD1. CDR3 length: 14 residues. Trimming at V came to 4 bases and at J to 5 bases, leaving 8 bases not matched to a gene. Germline V gene sequence: CDR1 SGHRS, CDR2 YFSETQ. CDR3 protein: CASSGQGFLNEQYF. CDR3 sequence (DNA): TGCGCCAGCAGCGGACAGGGTTTCCTTAACGAGCAGTACTTC.

This clone turned up a few times. The chain recombines TRBV5-1 with TRBJ1-3, with D possibly being TRBD1 (5 bases). V gave up 4 bases and J gave up 3 bases, with 17 bases separating them. CDR1 and CDR2 (germline): SGHRS, YFSETQ. This CDR3 region has 16 residues. CDR3 sequence: CASSLWGEGDGNTIYF. CDR3 coding DNA: TGCGCCAGCAGCCTATGGGGGGAAGGAGATGGAAACACCATATATTTT.

The chain employs TRBV5-1 and TRBJ2-1; 11 bases agree with TRBD2. The CDR3 sequence is 16 residues long. Germline V CDR1 and CDR2: SGHRS, YFSETQ. Trimming removed 4 bases from V and 8 bases from J; junction bases left unmatched: 11. CDR3: CASSEFTSGSGDEQFF. The CDR3 coding sequence is TGCGCCAGCAGCGAGTTCACTAGCGGGAGTGGCGATGAGCAGTTCTTC.

The chain carries TRBV4-1 and TRBJ2-7; 11 nucleotides align to TRBD2. The CDR3 runs 16 residues. With 5 bases clipped from V and 2 bases from J, the junction kept 8 bases outside the gene matches. The germline V gene has CDR1 MGHRA and CDR2 YSYEKL. The DNA for the CDR3 is TGCGCCAGCAGCGCACGGGGGACTAGCGGAACCTACGAGCAGTACTTC. It encodes CASSARGTSGTYEQYF.

For the CDR3, the DNA is TGTGCCAGCAGTTCCGGGACCGGGGAGCTGTTTTTT. Its translation is CASSSGTGELFF. This chain links TRBV28 with TRBJ2-2, with D hard to call. The CDR3 has 12 residues. Germline CDR1 and CDR2: MDHEN and SYDVKM. Trimming stripped 4 bases from V and 5 bases from J, with 5 bases between.

This clone was counted once. V usage is TRBV11-2 and J usage is TRBJ2-1; 7 bases match TRBD2. V trimming: 0 bases; J trimming: 3 bases; junction bases outside the gene matches: 5. This CDR3 contains 16 residues. Germline V gene sequence: CDR1 SGHAT, CDR2 FQNNGV. Written as DNA, the CDR3 is TGTGCCAGCAGCTTAGAGGGCGGGAGTGGCTACAATGAGCAGTTCTTC. This translates into CASSLEGGSGYNEQFF.

The V gene is TRBV19, the J gene TRBJ1-5; D might be TRBD1 (6 bases). Germline V CDR1 and CDR2: LNHDA, SQIVND (reference sequence). CDR3 length: 13 residues. V lost 8 bases and J lost 9, with 17 bases in between. CDR3 residues: CASSGRSTGPQHF. For the CDR3, the DNA is TGTGCCAGTTCGGGACGGTCGACAGGGCCCCAGCATTTT.

The chain couples TRBV7-9 to TRBJ2-3; D might be TRBD2 (6 bases). V lost 7 bases and J 0 bases, leaving 8 bases between the germline ends. Germline CDR1 reads SEHNR; CDR2 reads FQNEAQ (reference sequence). The CDR3 is 13 amino acids. The CDR3 here is CASKEGSTDTQYF. CDR3 bases: TGTGCCAGCAAGGAGGGTAGCACAGATACGCAGTATTTT.

The V gene is TRBV7-8, the J gene TRBJ2-7, with 15 bases identical to TRBD2. This CDR3 has 16 residues. CDR1 is SGHVS and CDR2 is FQNEAQ in the germline V gene. V was pared by 6 bases and J by 2 bases, with 5 bases of the junction left unmatched. CDR3 in amino acids: CASRTGLAGGTYEQYF. The CDR3 region has the DNA TGTGCCAGCAGGACCGGACTAGCGGGAGGGACCTACGAGCAGTACTTC.

A few counts support this clone. The chain recombines TRBV5-1 with TRBJ2-1; the match to TRBD2 covers 10 bases. Per germline, CDR1 SGHRS and CDR2 YFSETQ. This CDR3 contains 15 residues. J was trimmed by 6 bases and V by 2 bases; bases with no gene match: 5. In nucleotides, the CDR3 is TGCGCCAGCAGCTTCAGCGGGAGGGATGGCAATGAGCAGTTCTTC. Amino acid sequence: CASSFSGRDGNEQFF. The entire variable domain, with the rest obtained from reference TRBV5-1 and TRBJ2-1, is as follows: KAGVTQTPRYLIKTRGQQVTLSCSPISGHRSVSWYQQTPGQGLQFLFEYFSETQRNKGNFPGRFSGRQFSNSRSEMNVSTLELGDSALYLCASSFSGRDGNEQFFGPGTRLTVL.

This rearrangement joins TRBV24-1 to TRBJ2-1; D gene unclear. Germline V gene sequence: CDR1 KGHDR, CDR2 SFDVKD. This CDR3 comprises 13 residues. V lost 4 bases, J lost 9 bases, and 12 bases lay in between. CDR3 in DNA: TGTGCCACCAGTGACGAGATGAGTCGTGAGCAGTTCTTC. The encoded protein is CATSDEMSREQFF.